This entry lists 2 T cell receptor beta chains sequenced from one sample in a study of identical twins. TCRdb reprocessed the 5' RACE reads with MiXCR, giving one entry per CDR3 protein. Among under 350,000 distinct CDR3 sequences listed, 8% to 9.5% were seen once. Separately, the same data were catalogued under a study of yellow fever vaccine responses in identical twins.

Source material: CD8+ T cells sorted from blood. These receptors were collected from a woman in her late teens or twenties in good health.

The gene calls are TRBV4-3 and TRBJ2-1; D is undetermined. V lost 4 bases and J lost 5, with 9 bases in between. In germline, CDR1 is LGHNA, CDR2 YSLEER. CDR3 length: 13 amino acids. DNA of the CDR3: TGCGCCAGCAGCCCACAGAGACACAATGAGCAGTTCTTC. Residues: CASSPQRHNEQFF.

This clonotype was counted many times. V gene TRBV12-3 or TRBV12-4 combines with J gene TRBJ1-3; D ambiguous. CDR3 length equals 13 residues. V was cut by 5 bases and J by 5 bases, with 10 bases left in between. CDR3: CASSNDLRNTIYF. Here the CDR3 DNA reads TGTGCCAGCAGTAACGATTTGAGAAACACCATATATTTT.